One and the same sample provided the 28 T cell receptor beta chains below, sequenced in a study of shared clonotypes between healthy human individuals. Clones were read by immunoSEQ multiplex PCR, and TCRdb kept only the in-frame ones, dropping some. This table holds about 1,800,000 clones, less than 95% found once. Naive CD8 cells lacked CD45RO, underwent positive selection for CCR7 and left out terminally differentiated effector memory CD45RA+ cells. The sample taken for sequencing was naive CD8+ T cells sorted from blood. These receptors all come from a man in his late teens or twenties in good health.

The chain joins TRBV19 to TRBJ2-7; TRBD2 aligns across 11 bases. Germline CDR1 and CDR2: LNHDA and SQIVND (reference sequence). V was clipped by 6 bases and J by 2 bases; unmatched bases: 9. The CDR3 sequence is 16 residues long. Here the CDR3 reads CASSDETSGTPYEQYF. In DNA form, the CDR3 reads TGTGCCAGTAGCGACGAGACTAGCGGGACCCCCTACGAGCAGTACTTC.

The V and J genes are TRBV7-9 and TRBJ1-5, with D possibly matching TRBD1 (5 bases). In germline, CDR1 is SEHNR, CDR2 FQNEAQ (reference sequence). CDR3 length: 14 residues. V was pared by 4 bases and J by 4 bases, with 11 bases between. The CDR3 DNA follows: TGTGCCAGCAGCTACGGGGGTACGAATCAGCCCCAGCATTTT. Amino acids: CASSYGGTNQPQHF.

J is TRBJ1-1 and V is TRBV2; the D is unclear. The V and J ends lost 2 bases and 2 bases respectively, with 15 bases between them. Germline V gene lookup returns CDR1 SNHLY and CDR2 FYNNEI. CDR3 length: 16 amino acids. The CDR3 spells CASSETLGRTNTEAFF. The CDR3 DNA reads as TGTGCCAGCAGTGAAACCCTCGGCAGGACCAACACTGAAGCTTTCTTT.

The chain employs TRBV27 and TRBJ2-1, with 7 bases that match TRBD2. CDR3 length: 14 residues. CDR1 is MNHEY, CDR2 SMNVEV, per germline (reference sequence). Trimming took 6 bases from V and 8 from J; bases not matched to a gene: 10. CDR3 residues: CASRPTAGLDEQFF. In DNA form, the CDR3 reads TGTGCCAGCAGACCTACGGCCGGACTAGATGAGCAGTTCTTC.

In regard to this clone: In the same sample, other DNA sequences code for this CDR3. The chain couples TRBV7-9 to TRBJ1-2; D is unresolved. This CDR3 is 12 amino acids long. Germline V gives CDR1 SEHNR, CDR2 FQNEAQ (reference sequence). Trimming left V 1 base short and J 7 bases short, with 7 bases between. Here the CDR3 reads CASSLGTGGYTF. The CDR3 nucleotides read TGTGCCAGCAGCTTAGGAACGGGTGGCTACACCTTC.

This clone was picked up a small number of times. The chain uses TRBV28 and TRBJ1-2; TRBD1 agrees at 10 bases. Looked up from germline, CDR1 is MDHEN and CDR2 is SYDVKM. The CDR3 covers 14 residues. The V and J ends lost 6 bases and 2 bases, in that order; junction bases with no gene match: 3. CDR3 loop: CASRRGQGNYGYTF. DNA of the CDR3: TGTGCCAGCAGACGGGGACAGGGGAACTATGGCTACACCTTC.

CDR3 loop: CASSYHGQTLYEQYF. CDR3 sequence (DNA): TGTGCCAGCAGTTACCACGGACAGACCCTCTACGAGCAGTACTTC. The chain combines TRBV6-6 with TRBJ2-7, with TRBD1 as a possible D gene (6 bases). The length of the CDR3 is 15 residues. Germline-derived CDR1 and CDR2 are MNHNY and SVGAGI (reference sequence). Trimming removed 2 bases at V and 3 bases at J, with 14 bases between.

The chain links TRBV28 to TRBJ1-1, with TRBD1 as a possible D gene (6 bases). Germline CDR1 and CDR2: MDHEN and SYDVKM. The V end was cut by 3 bases, the J end by 7 bases, with 12 bases between. This CDR3 has 13 amino acids. In nucleotides, the CDR3 is TGTGCCAGCAGTTTCAACAGGGTTGGTGAAGCTTTCTTT. Its protein is CASSFNRVGEAFF.

This chain links TRBV7-9 with TRBJ2-7; D is possibly TRBD1 (5 bases). CDR3 length: 12 amino acids. V was cut by 5 bases and J by 4 bases, with 9 bases left in between. Germline loops: CDR1 SEHNR, CDR2 FQNEAQ (reference sequence). The CDR3 region is CASSLQVYEQYF. In nucleotides, the CDR3 is TGTGCCAGCAGCCTACAGGTGTACGAGCAGTACTTC.

V is TRBV27 and J is TRBJ1-2, with D tentatively TRBD1 (6 bases). The CDR3 is 13 residues long. Germline CDR1 is MNHEY and CDR2 is SMNVEV (reference sequence). V was shortened by 5 bases and J by 4 bases, with 11 bases between the two germline ends. In DNA, the CDR3 is TGTGCCAGCAGTCCCGGGACAATCTATGGCTACACCTTC. It codes for CASSPGTIYGYTF.

The chain joins TRBV2 to TRBJ2-7, with unresolved D. Germline CDR1 SNHLY, CDR2 FYNNEI. The CDR3 runs to 12 residues. V shed 6 bases and J shed 6 bases, with 12 bases lying between them. The CDR3, as DNA: TGTGCCAGCAGAGGCACCATCAGCGAGCAGTACTTC. Encoded protein: CASRGTISEQYF.

This sequence joins TRBV30 and TRBJ2-7, with TRBD1 identical over 9 bases. The trim removed 3 bases at V and 1 base at J, leaving 4 bases unmatched. The CDR3 has 14 residues. The germline V gene encodes CDR1 GTSNPN and CDR2 SVGIG (reference sequence). Here the CDR3 reads CAWSRGTGSYEQYF. The DNA for the CDR3 is TGTGCCTGGAGCCGAGGGACAGGGTCCTACGAGCAGTACTTC. The full variable domain, with the rest looked up from reference TRBV30 and TRBJ2-7, is SQTIHQWPATLVQPVGSPLSLECTVEGTSNPNLYWYRQAAGRGLQLLFYSVGIGQISSEVPQNLSASRPQDRQFILSSKKLLLSDSGFYLCAWSRGTGSYEQYFGPGTRLTVT.

This chain joins TRBV9 and TRBJ2-1; TRBD2 agrees at 8 bases. The CDR3 has 16 amino acids. Germline values: CDR1 SGDLS, CDR2 YYNGEE. With 3 bases clipped from V and 3 bases from J, the junction kept 8 bases outside the gene matches. The CDR3 coding sequence is TGTGCCAGCAGCGACCTTTCAGCGGGAGACTACAATGAGCAGTTCTTC. This sequence encodes CASSDLSAGDYNEQFF.

Only one count was recorded for this clone. The rearrangement uses TRBV7-3 and TRBJ2-1; the match to TRBD2 covers 9 bases. Per the germline V gene, CDR1 is SGHTA and CDR2 is FQGTGA. The V gene end was trimmed by 6 bases and the J gene end by 6 bases; junction bases not matched to a gene: 9. The CDR3 length is 15 residues. In DNA, the CDR3 is TGTGCCAGCAGTTCTACCGGGACTAGCTTCAATGAGCAGTTCTTC. It codes for CASSSTGTSFNEQFF.

V and J are TRBV4-3 and TRBJ2-3, with D uncertain. Trimming took off 4 bases at V and 3 bases at J, with 11 bases between the two ends. The CDR3 length is 14 residues. The germline V gene encodes CDR1 LGHNA and CDR2 YSLEER. For the CDR3, the DNA is TGCGCCAGCAGCCCCTCTTCGGAAACAGATACGCAGTATTTT. Amino acids: CASSPSSETDTQYF.

A remark on this clone: This CDR3 is also generated by other DNA sequences in the sample. This rearrangement joins TRBV6-5 to TRBJ2-7; TRBD1 is a possible D gene (6 bases). Trimming took off 6 bases at V and 0 bases at J, with 12 bases between the two ends. Per the germline V gene, CDR1 is MNHEY and CDR2 is SVGAGI. The CDR3 spans 14 residues. CDR3 bases: TGTGCCAGCAGCCCGACAGGTAGCTCCTACGAGCAGTACTTC. Amino acids: CASSPTGSSYEQYF.

For this clone: At one boundary the junction diverges from the germline segment, which might be a read error. The chain has TRBV7-6 and TRBJ2-7; 7 nucleotides match TRBD1. CDR3 length: 16 residues. Germline lookup yields CDR1 SGHVS and CDR2 FNYEAQ. CDR3 protein: CASSLEQGTYSHEQYF. CDR3 nucleotide sequence: TGTGCCAGCAGCTTAGAACAGGGGACCTACTCCCACGAGCAGTACTTC.

The chain is built from TRBV10-3 and TRBJ2-1, with D tentatively TRBD2 (5 bases). The V and J ends lost 0 bases and 0 bases respectively, with 9 bases between them. Germline CDR1 and CDR2: ENHRY and SYGVKD. The CDR3 consists of 16 residues. The CDR3: CAISESSSSSYNEQFF. The CDR3, as DNA: TGTGCCATCAGTGAGTCTTCTAGCAGCTCCTACAATGAGCAGTTCTTC.

The V and J genes are TRBV5-4 and TRBJ1-4; D unclear. The CDR3 sequence is 15 residues long. V was trimmed by 0 bases and J by 8 bases, leaving 14 bases between them. Looked up from germline, CDR1 is SGHNT and CDR2 is YYREEE (reference sequence). CDR3 DNA sequence: TGTGCCAGCAGCTTGGGGCCTGACATTGGCGAAAAACTGTTTTTT. Amino acid sequence: CASSLGPDIGEKLFF.

The chain joins TRBV6-1 to TRBJ1-4, with 7 positions matching TRBD1. The CDR3 contains 16 residues. V gave up 3 bases and J gave up 6 bases; unmatched junction bases: 10. Germline lookup yields CDR1 MNHNS and CDR2 SASEGT. CDR3 in DNA: TGTGCCAGCAGTGATGGGCAGACAGGGTATCATGAAAAACTGTTTTTT. This gives the protein CASSDGQTGYHEKLFF.

The chain employs TRBV5-4 and TRBJ2-7; D is ambiguous. V lost 5 bases and J 3 bases, leaving 15 bases between the germline ends. The CDR3 extends over 14 amino acids. Germline V CDR1 and CDR2: SGHNT, YYREEE (reference sequence). This CDR3 reads CASSPDPVGYEQYF. CDR3 coding DNA: TGTGCCAGCAGTCCTGATCCGGTTGGCTACGAGCAGTACTTC.

This chain links TRBV5-4 with TRBJ2-7, with D unclear. Trimming took off 0 bases at V and 2 bases at J, with 6 bases between the two ends. Germline CDR1 is SGHNT and CDR2 is YYREEE (reference sequence). There are 13 residues in the CDR3. The CDR3, as DNA: TGTGCCAGCAGCTTGGACGAAGCCTACGAGCAGTACTTC. It specifies CASSLDEAYEQYF.

This chain joins TRBV7-2 and TRBJ2-7; TRBD2 matches 7 bases. Per the germline V gene, CDR1 is SGHTA and CDR2 is FQGNSA. Germline trimming cut 5 bases from V and 6 bases from J; bases unmatched to any gene: 7. This CDR3 contains 13 residues. The DNA of the CDR3 is TGTGCCAGCAGCCCTATAGCGGGTTCCGAGCAGTACTTC. This translates into CASSPIAGSEQYF.

This clone was recorded a few times. This may be a read error: a much more frequent sequence differs by one nucleotide. Other DNA sequences in this specimen translate into the identical CDR3. The rearrangement links TRBV10-2 to TRBJ2-7; D gene ambiguous. Trimming shortened V by 6 bases and J by 3 bases, and 3 bases separated the two germline ends. Germline V gene lookup returns CDR1 WSHSY and CDR2 SAAADI. The CDR3 totals 10 residues. DNA for the CDR3: TGCGCCAGCAGCGACTACGAGCAGTACTTC. Residues: CASSDYEQYF.

V is TRBV7-2 and J is TRBJ2-7, with 9 bases aligning to TRBD1. J lost 5 bases, V lost 5 bases, and 7 bases had no gene match. From germline, CDR1 is SGHTA and CDR2 FQGNSA. The CDR3 runs to 14 residues. The CDR3 sequence: CASSAGTGTHEQYF. CDR3 coding DNA: TGTGCCAGCAGCGCCGGGACAGGGACCCACGAGCAGTACTTC.

CDR3 region: CASSLGPGDGEGSYNEQFF. Written as DNA, the CDR3 is TGTGCCAGCAGCTTAGGTCCGGGTGACGGGGAGGGTTCCTACAATGAGCAGTTCTTC. The chain employs TRBV13 and TRBJ2-1; TRBD2 matches 7 bases. From germline, CDR1 is PRHDT and CDR2 FYEKMQ (reference sequence). This CDR3 is 19 amino acids long. V lost 0 bases to trimming and J lost 1 base; unmatched junction nucleotides: 12.

The V call is TRBV4-3, the J call TRBJ2-7, with 8 bases aligning to TRBD2. Trimming at V came to 4 bases and at J to 4 bases, leaving 9 bases not matched to a gene. Germline CDR1 and CDR2: LGHNA and YSLEER. The CDR3 is made up of 15 amino acids. In DNA, the CDR3 is TGCGCCAGCAGCCTCGAAGCGGGAGTTCTATACGAGCAGTACTTC. This sequence encodes CASSLEAGVLYEQYF.

The chain couples TRBV19 to TRBJ1-5; D remains unclear. V lost 6 bases, J lost 2 bases, and 11 bases lay in between. This CDR3 is built from 14 residues. Germline V gene sequence: CDR1 LNHDA, CDR2 SQIVND (reference sequence). CDR3: CASSPWLGNQPQHF. The CDR3 nucleotides are TGTGCCAGTAGCCCCTGGTTGGGCAATCAGCCCCAGCATTTT.